This TCR beta chain was identified in a study of T cell responses to AZD1222 COVID-19 vaccine. Repertoires were generated with immunoSEQ multiplex PCR, while TCRdb's copy carries only in-frame clones and drops some. The data show roughly 40,000 clones, with 80% seen just once and about 3.7% held by the top ten. This clone has a handful of counts. The source is an adult in good health. The source was peripheral blood, collected on day 0 of AZD1222 vaccination.

DNA for the CDR3: TGTGCCAGCACCAATAGTCTGGCTGGAAACACCATATATTTT. Translation gives CASTNSLAGNTIYF. The rearrangement joins TRBV6-5 to TRBJ1-3, with D hard to call. Deletions cut 7 bases from V and 2 bases from J, with 12 bases between. This CDR3 has 14 residues. Per germline, CDR1 MNHEY and CDR2 SVGAGI.